The 27 T cell receptor beta chains in this list originate from one sample, sequenced in a study of shared T cell receptors in the human thymus (dated by TCRdb to about 2021). The protocol used for the library was the immunoSEQ multiplex PCR assay. TCRdb's version of the immuneACCESS table is confined to in-frame rearrangements and falls short of the full clone set. An unresolved V gene accounts for under half of the shortfall where checked; the remainder is of unknown origin. The sample contains roughly 700,000 clones, approximately 90% of them found a single time. The ten largest make up about 0.01% of the sample. The sample was also linked to a second study, of human thymus T cells.

The source material was thymocytes. All receptors come from a boy younger than two with a congenital heart defect. Donor details come from another sample of the same person, matched by shared clones.

The rearrangement uses TRBV6-5 and TRBJ2-7; D might be TRBD1 (6 bases). Germline V gene lookup returns CDR1 MNHEY and CDR2 SVGAGI. Deletions cut 2 bases from V and 0 bases from J, with 11 bases between. There are 15 residues in the CDR3. This chain's CDR3 is CASSYGQKSSYEQYF. CDR3 in DNA: TGTGCCAGCAGTTACGGACAGAAATCCTCCTACGAGCAGTACTTC.

The V and J genes are TRBV28 and TRBJ1-1; no firm D call. Trimming pared 5 bases from V and 3 bases from J, leaving 4 bases between. CDR1 is MDHEN and CDR2 is SYDVKM in the germline V gene. CDR3 length equals 11 residues. CDR3 in amino acids: CASSPDTEAFF. In DNA form, the CDR3 reads TGTGCCAGCAGTCCGGACACTGAAGCTTTCTTT.

CDR3 in DNA: TGTGCCAGCGGGACTAGCGGCACAGATACGCAGTATTTT. It encodes CASGTSGTDTQYF. This chain links TRBV11-3 with TRBJ2-3, with 10 bases that match TRBD2. This CDR3 is 13 amino acids long. V trimming: 8 bases; J trimming: 1 base; junction bases outside the gene matches: 0. Per the germline V gene, CDR1 is SGHNT and CDR2 is YENEEA.

The chain employs TRBV5-1 and TRBJ2-1, with TRBD2 as a possible D gene (6 bases). Germline V CDR1 and CDR2: SGHRS, YFSETQ. V was clipped by 4 bases and J by 0 bases, with 14 bases between them. The CDR3 is 16 amino acids. CDR3 nucleotides: TGCGCCAGCAGCGTTACTAGCACGAGCTCCTACAATGAGCAGTTCTTC. This sequence encodes CASSVTSTSSYNEQFF.

J is TRBJ2-2 and V is TRBV7-6; D not resolved. This CDR3 contains 17 residues. V was shortened by 3 bases and J by 5 bases, with 19 bases between the two germline ends. Germline CDR1 and CDR2: SGHVS and FNYEAQ. The CDR3 is CASSFRPVAPRTGELFF. CDR3 in DNA: TGTGCCAGCAGCTTTCGGCCGGTAGCCCCGAGGACCGGGGAGCTGTTTTTT.

This clone was counted between two and nine times. The CDR3 reads CASRPTVFSGNTIYF. As DNA, the CDR3 is TGTGCCAGCAGACCGACAGTATTCTCTGGAAACACCATATATTTT. The V gene is TRBV5-5, the J gene TRBJ1-3, with D possibly TRBD1 on 5 matching bases. The V and J ends lost 5 bases and 0 bases respectively, with 12 bases between them. The CDR3 covers 15 residues. Germline V gives CDR1 SGHKS, CDR2 YYEKEE (reference sequence).

This clone was seen a single time. The genes are TRBV14 and TRBJ1-3; D gene unclear. Germline V gene lookup returns CDR1 SGHDN and CDR2 FVKESK. The CDR3 extends over 12 amino acids. The V end was cut by 3 bases, the J end by 4 bases, with 4 bases between. Here the CDR3 reads CASSQTGNTIYF. The CDR3 DNA reads as TGTGCCAGCAGCCAGACAGGAAACACCATATATTTT.

The rearrangement links TRBV4-1 to TRBJ2-7; D unclear. This CDR3 is built from 14 residues. V lost 1 base, J lost 3 bases, and 10 bases lay in between. Germline CDR1 reads MGHRA; CDR2 reads YSYEKL. CDR3 residues: CASSQGHGSYEQYF. The DNA for the CDR3 is TGCGCCAGCAGCCAAGGCCACGGTAGCTACGAGCAGTACTTC.

This rearrangement joins TRBV19 to TRBJ1-5; 7 bases are shared with TRBD1. V was clipped by 1 base and J by 2 bases; unmatched bases: 8. Germline V gene sequence: CDR1 LNHDA, CDR2 SQIVND (reference sequence). The CDR3 sequence is 17 residues long. CDR3 DNA sequence: TGTGCCAGTAGTATAGGTGCAGGGGGGAATGGCAATCAGCCCCAGCATTTT. It yields the protein CASSIGAGGNGNQPQHF.

For this clone: In the same sample, other DNA sequences code for this CDR3. J is TRBJ2-1 and V is TRBV7-9; TRBD2 matches at 13 bases. V lost 1 base to trimming and J lost 5 bases; unmatched junction nucleotides: 8. CDR1 is SEHNR and CDR2 is FQNEAQ in the germline V gene (reference sequence). CDR3 length equals 18 residues. The CDR3 nucleotides read TGTGCCAGCAGCTTAGGGGGTACTAGCGGGAGGGCCCACAATGAGCAGTTCTTC. It is translated as CASSLGGTSGRAHNEQFF.

The chain uses TRBV18 and TRBJ2-1, with TRBD1 as a possible D gene (5 bases). The germline V and J ends were trimmed by 4 bases and 8 bases, with 21 bases remaining between them. The CDR3 runs to 16 residues. Germline V gene lookup returns CDR1 KGHSH and CDR2 LQKENI. The CDR3 coding sequence is TGTGCCAGCTCACAGGGGCCAGCGTCCAATGAGGATGAGCAGTTCTTC. It translates to CASSQGPASNEDEQFF. Drawing the rest from reference TRBV18 and TRBJ2-1, the complete variable domain is NAGVMQNPRHLVRRRGQEARLRCSPMKGHSHVYWYRQLPEEGLKFMVYLQKENIIDESGMPKERFSAEFPKEGPSILRIQQVVRGDSAAYFCASSQGPASNEDEQFFGPGTRLTVL.

The V and J genes are TRBV4-3 and TRBJ2-3, with D perhaps TRBD2 (5 bases). The CDR3 is 12 residues long. V lost 3 bases and J 10 bases, leaving 11 bases between the germline ends. CDR1 and CDR2 from the germline V gene are LGHNA and YSLEER. CDR3 residues: CASSHGVDPQYF. DNA of the CDR3: TGCGCCAGCAGCCACGGGGTGGACCCGCAGTATTTT.

The genes are TRBV2 and TRBJ1-4, with D possibly TRBD1 on 5 matching bases. The germline gives CDR1 SNHLY, CDR2 FYNNEI. V was shortened by 1 base and J by 11 bases, with 14 bases between the two germline ends. The CDR3 is 14 residues long. The chain's CDR3 is CASSEGQGAEKLFF. The CDR3 DNA follows: TGTGCCAGCAGTGAAGGCCAGGGTGCTGAGAAACTGTTTTTT.

V is TRBV5-4 and J is TRBJ2-1, with 11 bases lining up with TRBD2. After removal of 0 bases from V and 0 bases from J, the junction contained 11 bases not matched to a gene. Per germline, CDR1 SGHNT and CDR2 YYREEE (reference sequence). This CDR3 contains 20 residues. The CDR3 is CASSLEHPGTSGDSYNEQFF. The CDR3 DNA follows: TGTGCCAGCAGCTTGGAGCACCCAGGGACTAGCGGAGACTCCTACAATGAGCAGTTCTTC.

The chain couples TRBV28 to TRBJ1-4; D may be TRBD1 (5 bases). Germline V lookup: CDR1 MDHEN, CDR2 SYDVKM. The CDR3 loop spans 14 amino acids. With 5 bases removed from V and 7 bases from J, the gap between germline ends came to 14 bases. The CDR3 coding sequence is TGTGCCAGCAGTATAGACAGATGGGGTGAAAAACTGTTTTTT. This translates into CASSIDRWGEKLFF.

V and J are TRBV7-4 and TRBJ1-1, with 7 bases matching TRBD1. Losses at the gene ends were 4 bases for V and 0 bases for J; bases not matched to a gene: 8. Germline CDR1 SGHVT, CDR2 SQSDAQ. The CDR3 extends over 16 amino acids. For the CDR3, the DNA is TGTGCCAGCAGCTCCCGACAGGGTGAGGTGAACACTGAAGCTTTCTTT. Protein sequence: CASSSRQGEVNTEAFF.

The chain is built from TRBV5-1 and TRBJ2-3, with a tentative D call TRBD2 (5 bases). This CDR3 has 16 residues. With 1 base removed from V and 0 bases from J, the gap between germline ends came to 12 bases. CDR1 is SGHRS and CDR2 is YFSETQ in the germline V gene. CDR3 in amino acids: CASSLRGTSSTDTQYF. In DNA form, the CDR3 reads TGCGCCAGCAGCTTGCGGGGAACCTCTAGCACAGATACGCAGTATTTT.

The V gene is TRBV4-1, the J gene TRBJ2-1, with 7 positions matching TRBD1. V was clipped by 1 base and J by 7 bases; unmatched bases: 13. CDR3 size: 17 residues. The germline V gene has CDR1 MGHRA and CDR2 YSYEKL. The DNA for the CDR3 is TGCGCCAGCAGCCAAGTATCTAGGGCAGGGGGATCAAATGAGCAGTTCTTC. Its protein is CASSQVSRAGGSNEQFF.

The rearrangement joins TRBV4-1 to TRBJ1-1; D perhaps matches TRBD1 (6 bases). The CDR3 runs 18 residues. With 0 bases removed from V and 2 bases from J, the gap between germline ends came to 19 bases. CDR1 and CDR2 from the germline V gene are MGHRA and YSYEKL. The CDR3 DNA reads as TGCGCCAGCAGCCAAGACAGGAGCGGGGGCAGACCAAACACTGAAGCTTTCTTT. Translating it yields CASSQDRSGGRPNTEAFF.

The genes are TRBV7-4 and TRBJ1-1; weak D call: TRBD1 (5 bases). Germline-derived CDR1 and CDR2 are SGHVT and SQSDAQ. Trimming took off 5 bases at V and 1 base at J, with 17 bases between the two ends. CDR3 size: 16 residues. The CDR3 sequence: CASSPRAGRKNTEAFF. The CDR3 DNA reads TGTGCCAGCAGCCCTCGAGCGGGGCGGAAGAACACTGAAGCTTTCTTT.

The chain has TRBV11-2 and TRBJ2-7; TRBD2 matches 7 bases. The CDR3 runs 16 residues. The junction had 14 bases not matched to a gene; V was cut back by 5 bases and J by 4 bases. Germline CDR1 is SGHAT and CDR2 is FQNNGV. The chain's CDR3 is CASSTSPRGSRYEQYF. DNA for the CDR3: TGTGCCAGCAGCACCTCCCCTCGCGGGAGTAGGTACGAGCAGTACTTC.

This chain's CDR3 is CASSLRSGEDEQYF. The CDR3 coding sequence is TGTGCCAGCAGCTTGCGGTCGGGAGAGGACGAGCAGTACTTC. The chain has TRBV5-6 and TRBJ2-7, with D perhaps TRBD2 (6 bases). This CDR3 comprises 14 residues. Germline CDR1 reads SGHDT; CDR2 reads YYEEEE. V lost 1 base and J 5 bases, leaving 13 bases between the germline ends.

The genes are TRBV4-1 and TRBJ2-7; 12 nucleotides match TRBD2. CDR3 size: 15 residues. The V segment lost 4 bases and the J segment 5 bases; nucleotides outside the gene matches: 6. The germline V gene has CDR1 MGHRA and CDR2 YSYEKL. CDR3 coding DNA: TGCGCCAGCAGCCCTGACCGACTAGCGGGAGACGAGCAGTACTTC. Its protein is CASSPDRLAGDEQYF.

The CDR3 loop is CASTRTSGPWKNIQYF. As DNA, the CDR3 is TGTGCCAGCACCCGGACTAGCGGCCCTTGGAAAAACATTCAGTACTTC. The V and J genes are TRBV28 and TRBJ2-4; 10 positions match TRBD2. The CDR3 runs to 16 residues. Germline CDR1 reads MDHEN; CDR2 reads SYDVKM. The trim removed 7 bases at V and 4 bases at J, leaving 10 bases unmatched. Complete variable domain (other parts from reference TRBV28 and TRBJ2-4): DVKVTQSSRYLVKRTGEKVFLECVQDMDHENMFWYRQDPGLGLRLIYFSYDVKMKEKGDIPEGYSVSREKKERFSLILESASTNQTSMYLCASTRTSGPWKNIQYFGAGTRLSVL.

The V and J genes are TRBV2 and TRBJ2-7; perhaps TRBD1 as D (6 bases). The V end was cut by 1 base, the J end by 2 bases, with 12 bases between. This CDR3 spans 15 amino acids. Germline assignment: CDR1 SNHLY and CDR2 FYNNEI. CDR3 in amino acids: CASSEGAGVPYEQYF. CDR3 DNA: TGTGCCAGCAGTGAAGGTGCAGGGGTGCCCTACGAGCAGTACTTC.

The J gene is TRBJ1-5, the V gene TRBV5-1, with 10 bases matching TRBD1. Germline lookup yields CDR1 SGHRS and CDR2 YFSETQ. J was trimmed by 2 bases and V by 6 bases; bases with no gene match: 11. CDR3 size: 17 residues. The CDR3, as DNA: TGCGCCAGCACGCTGTCGACAGGGGGCGGTTGCAATCAGCCCCAGCATTTT. It specifies CASTLSTGGGCNQPQHF.

The V and J genes are TRBV30 and TRBJ2-1; 10 nucleotides line up with TRBD2. CDR3 length: 17 residues. Per the germline V gene, CDR1 is GTSNPN and CDR2 is SVGIG (reference sequence). After removal of 3 bases from V and 3 bases from J, the junction contained 11 bases not matched to a gene. CDR3: CAWSPRPSGSIYNEQFF. The DNA for the CDR3 is TGTGCCTGGAGCCCCCGGCCTAGCGGGAGTATCTACAATGAGCAGTTCTTC.